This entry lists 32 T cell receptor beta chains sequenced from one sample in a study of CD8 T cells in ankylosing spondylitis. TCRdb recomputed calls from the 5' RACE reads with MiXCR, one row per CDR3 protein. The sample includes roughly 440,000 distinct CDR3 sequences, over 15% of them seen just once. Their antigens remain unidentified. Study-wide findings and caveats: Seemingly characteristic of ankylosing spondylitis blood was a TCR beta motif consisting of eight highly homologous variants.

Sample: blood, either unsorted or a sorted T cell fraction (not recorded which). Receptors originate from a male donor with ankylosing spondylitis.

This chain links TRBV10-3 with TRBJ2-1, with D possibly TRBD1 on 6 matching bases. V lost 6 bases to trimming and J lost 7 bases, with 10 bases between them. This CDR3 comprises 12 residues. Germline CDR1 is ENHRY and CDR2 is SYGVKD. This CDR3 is CAISTGQNEQFF. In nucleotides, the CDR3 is TGTGCCATCAGCACAGGGCAGAATGAGCAGTTCTTC.

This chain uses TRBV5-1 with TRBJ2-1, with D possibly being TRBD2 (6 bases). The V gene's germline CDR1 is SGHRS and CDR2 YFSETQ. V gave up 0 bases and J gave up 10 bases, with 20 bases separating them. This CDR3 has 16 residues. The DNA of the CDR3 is TGCGCCAGCAGCTTGGGGGGGACTTTGGGGCCTGGGGAGCAGTTCTTC. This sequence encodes CASSLGGTLGPGEQFF. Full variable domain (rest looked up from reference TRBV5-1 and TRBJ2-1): KAGVTQTPRYLIKTRGQQVTLSCSPISGHRSVSWYQQTPGQGLQFLFEYFSETQRNKGNFPGRFSGRQFSNSRSEMNVSTLELGDSALYLCASSLGGTLGPGEQFFGPGTRLTVL.

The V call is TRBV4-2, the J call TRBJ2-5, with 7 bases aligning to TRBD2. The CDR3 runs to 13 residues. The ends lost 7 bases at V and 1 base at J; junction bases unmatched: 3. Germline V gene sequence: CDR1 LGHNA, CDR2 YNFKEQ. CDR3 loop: CASKASGQETQYF. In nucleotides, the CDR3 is TGTGCCAGCAAGGCTAGCGGCCAAGAGACCCAGTACTTC.

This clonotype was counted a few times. As DNA, the CDR3 is TGTGCCAGCAGTGCTACGGGTTTGACTGAAGCTTTCTTT. Protein product: CASSATGLTEAFF. The V gene is TRBV6-1, the J gene TRBJ1-1, with no clear D. Germline lookup yields CDR1 MNHNS and CDR2 SASEGT. This CDR3 comprises 13 residues. V lost 4 bases and J lost 5, with 11 bases in between.

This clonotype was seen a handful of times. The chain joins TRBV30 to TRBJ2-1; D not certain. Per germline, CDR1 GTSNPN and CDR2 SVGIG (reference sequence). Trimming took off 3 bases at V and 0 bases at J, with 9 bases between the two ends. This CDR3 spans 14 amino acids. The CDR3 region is CAWSAPPSYNEQFF. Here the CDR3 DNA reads TGTGCCTGGAGCGCCCCCCCCTCCTACAATGAGCAGTTCTTC. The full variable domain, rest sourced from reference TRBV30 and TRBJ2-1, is SQTIHQWPATLVQPVGSPLSLECTVEGTSNPNLYWYRQAAGRGLQLLFYSVGIGQISSEVPQNLSASRPQDRQFILSSKKLLLSDSGFYLCAWSAPPSYNEQFFGPGTRLTVL.

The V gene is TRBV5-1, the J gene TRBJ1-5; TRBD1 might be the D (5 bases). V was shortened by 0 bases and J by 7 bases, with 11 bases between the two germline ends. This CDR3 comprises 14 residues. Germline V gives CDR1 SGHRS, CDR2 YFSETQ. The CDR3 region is CASSLGGGFQPQHF. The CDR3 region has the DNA TGCGCCAGCAGCTTGGGCGGGGGATTCCAGCCCCAGCATTTT. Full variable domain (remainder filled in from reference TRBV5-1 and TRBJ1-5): KAGVTQTPRYLIKTRGQQVTLSCSPISGHRSVSWYQQTPGQGLQFLFEYFSETQRNKGNFPGRFSGRQFSNSRSEMNVSTLELGDSALYLCASSLGGGFQPQHFGDGTRLSIL.

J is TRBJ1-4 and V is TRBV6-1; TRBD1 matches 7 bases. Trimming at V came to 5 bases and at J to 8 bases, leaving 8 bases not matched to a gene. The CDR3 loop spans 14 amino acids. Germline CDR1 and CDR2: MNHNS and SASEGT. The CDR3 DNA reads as TGTGCCAGCAGTACACAGGGGAAGAGAGAAAAACTGTTTTTT. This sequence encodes CASSTQGKREKLFF.

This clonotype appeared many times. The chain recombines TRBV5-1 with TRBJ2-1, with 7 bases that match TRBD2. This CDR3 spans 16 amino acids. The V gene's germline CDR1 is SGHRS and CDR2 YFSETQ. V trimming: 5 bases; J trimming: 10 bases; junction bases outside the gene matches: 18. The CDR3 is CASSYRSGPGMKEQFF. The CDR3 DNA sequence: TGCGCCAGCAGTTATCGTAGCGGGCCCGGGATGAAGGAGCAGTTCTTC. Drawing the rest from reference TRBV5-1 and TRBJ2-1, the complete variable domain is KAGVTQTPRYLIKTRGQQVTLSCSPISGHRSVSWYQQTPGQGLQFLFEYFSETQRNKGNFPGRFSGRQFSNSRSEMNVSTLELGDSALYLCASSYRSGPGMKEQFFGPGTRLTVL.

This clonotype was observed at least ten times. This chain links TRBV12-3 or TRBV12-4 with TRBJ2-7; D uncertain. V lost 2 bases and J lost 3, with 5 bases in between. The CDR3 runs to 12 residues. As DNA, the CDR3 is TGTGCCAGCAGTTTACTTCTCTACGAGCAGTACTTC. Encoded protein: CASSLLLYEQYF.

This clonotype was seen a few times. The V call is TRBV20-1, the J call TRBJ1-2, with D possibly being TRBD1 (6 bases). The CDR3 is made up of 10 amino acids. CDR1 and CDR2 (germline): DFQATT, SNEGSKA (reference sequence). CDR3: CRPGADGYTF. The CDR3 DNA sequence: TGCAGGCCGGGGGCGGATGGCTACACCTTC.

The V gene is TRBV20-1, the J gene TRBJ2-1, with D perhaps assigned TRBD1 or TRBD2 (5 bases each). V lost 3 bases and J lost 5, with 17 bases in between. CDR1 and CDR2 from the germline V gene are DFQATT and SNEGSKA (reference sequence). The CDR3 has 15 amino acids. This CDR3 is CSARSWGRKDNEQFF. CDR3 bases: TGCAGTGCTAGGTCTTGGGGACGGAAAGACAATGAGCAGTTCTTC.

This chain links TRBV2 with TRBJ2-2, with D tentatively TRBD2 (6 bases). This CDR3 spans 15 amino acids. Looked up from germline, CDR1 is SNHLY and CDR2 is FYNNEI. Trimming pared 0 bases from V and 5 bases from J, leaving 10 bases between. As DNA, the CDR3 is TGTGCCAGCAGTGAAGCGGGGAGCGGGACCGGGGAGCTGTTTTTT. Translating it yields CASSEAGSGTGELFF. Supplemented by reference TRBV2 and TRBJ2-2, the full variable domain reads EPEVTQTPSHQVTQMGQEVILRCVPISNHLYFYWYRQILGQKVEFLVSFYNNEISEKSEIFDDQFSVERPDGSNFTLKIRSTKLEDSAMYFCASSEAGSGTGELFFGEGSRLTVL.

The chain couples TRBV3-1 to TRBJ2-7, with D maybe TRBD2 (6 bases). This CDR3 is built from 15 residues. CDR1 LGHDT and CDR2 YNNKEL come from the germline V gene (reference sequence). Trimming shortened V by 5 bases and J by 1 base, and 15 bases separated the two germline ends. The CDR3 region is CASSIRGGGSYEQYF. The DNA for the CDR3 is TGTGCCAGCAGCATCCGGGGAGGAGGATCCTACGAGCAGTACTTC.

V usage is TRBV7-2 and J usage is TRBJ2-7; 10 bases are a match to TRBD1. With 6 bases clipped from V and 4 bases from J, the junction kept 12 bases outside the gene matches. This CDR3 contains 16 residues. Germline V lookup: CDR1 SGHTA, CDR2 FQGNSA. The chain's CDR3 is CASRRSTGTGDYEQYF. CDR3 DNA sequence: TGTGCCAGCAGGAGGTCTACGGGGACAGGGGATTACGAGCAGTACTTC.

CDR3 sequence (DNA): TGTGCCAGCAGCGTAGTAGGGGGTCCCGGGGAGCTGTTTTTT. The encoded protein is CASSVVGGPGELFF. The genes are TRBV9 and TRBJ2-2; weak D call: TRBD1 (6 bases). This CDR3 is built from 14 residues. CDR1 is SGDLS, CDR2 YYNGEE, per germline. V was pared by 0 bases and J by 6 bases, with 9 bases between.

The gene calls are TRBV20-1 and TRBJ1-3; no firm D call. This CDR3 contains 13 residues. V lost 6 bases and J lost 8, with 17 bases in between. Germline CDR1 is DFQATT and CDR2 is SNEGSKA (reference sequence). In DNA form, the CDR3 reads TGCAGTGCCTCGTCCGACATGTCAGACACCATATATTTT. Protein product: CSASSDMSDTIYF.

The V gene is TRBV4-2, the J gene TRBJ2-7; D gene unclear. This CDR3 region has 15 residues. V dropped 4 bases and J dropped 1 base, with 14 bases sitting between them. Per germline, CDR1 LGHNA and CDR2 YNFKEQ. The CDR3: CASSLRFSSSYEQYF. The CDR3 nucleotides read TGTGCCAGCAGCCTTAGATTCTCATCATCCTACGAGCAGTACTTC.

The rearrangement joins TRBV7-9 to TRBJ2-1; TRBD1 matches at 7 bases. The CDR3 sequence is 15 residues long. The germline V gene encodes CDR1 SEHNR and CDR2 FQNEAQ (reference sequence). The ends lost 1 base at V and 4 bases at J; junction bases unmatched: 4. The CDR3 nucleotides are TGTGCCAGCAGCTTAGAGGGACAGCGTTACAATGAGCAGTTCTTC. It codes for CASSLEGQRYNEQFF.

CDR3 protein: CASRTPDRGAGEQYF. The CDR3 coding sequence is TGTGCCAGCAGAACCCCGGACAGGGGGGCTGGGGAGCAGTACTTC. The chain couples TRBV6-2 or TRBV6-3 to TRBJ2-7; 10 positions match TRBD1. V was clipped by 6 bases and J by 7 bases; unmatched bases: 12. This CDR3 comprises 15 residues. Germline V lookup: CDR1 MNHEY, CDR2 SVGEGT.

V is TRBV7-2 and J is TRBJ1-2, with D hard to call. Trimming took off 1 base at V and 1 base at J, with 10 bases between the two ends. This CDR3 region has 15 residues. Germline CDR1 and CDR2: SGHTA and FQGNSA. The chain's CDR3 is CASSLGQPINYGYTF. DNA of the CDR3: TGTGCCAGCAGCTTAGGGCAGCCTATTAACTATGGCTACACCTTC.

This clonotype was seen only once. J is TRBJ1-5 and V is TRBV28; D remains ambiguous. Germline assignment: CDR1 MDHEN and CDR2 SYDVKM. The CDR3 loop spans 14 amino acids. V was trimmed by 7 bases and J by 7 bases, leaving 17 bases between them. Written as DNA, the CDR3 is TGTGCCAGCACAAACCCGGGGTGGAGGCAGCCCCAGCATTTT. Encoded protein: CASTNPGWRQPQHF.

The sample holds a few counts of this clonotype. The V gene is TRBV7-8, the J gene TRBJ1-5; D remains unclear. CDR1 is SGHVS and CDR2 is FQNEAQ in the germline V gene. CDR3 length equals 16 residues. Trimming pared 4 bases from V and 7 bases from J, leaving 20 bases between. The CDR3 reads CASSSLPLALGQPQHF. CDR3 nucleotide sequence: TGTGCCAGCAGCTCTCTCCCGTTAGCCCTTGGGCAGCCCCAGCATTTT.

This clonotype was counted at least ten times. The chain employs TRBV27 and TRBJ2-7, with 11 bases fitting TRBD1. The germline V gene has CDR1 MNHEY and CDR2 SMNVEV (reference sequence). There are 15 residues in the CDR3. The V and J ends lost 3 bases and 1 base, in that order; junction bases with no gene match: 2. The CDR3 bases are TGTGCCAGCAGTTTGGGGACAGGGGGTTCCTACGAGCAGTACTTC. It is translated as CASSLGTGGSYEQYF.

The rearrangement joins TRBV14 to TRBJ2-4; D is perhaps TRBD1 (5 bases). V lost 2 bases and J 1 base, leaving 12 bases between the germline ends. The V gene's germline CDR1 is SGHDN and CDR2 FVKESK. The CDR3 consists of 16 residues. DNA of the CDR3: TGTGCCAGCAGCCAATTAGACAGCCCTGCCAAAAACATTCAGTACTTC. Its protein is CASSQLDSPAKNIQYF. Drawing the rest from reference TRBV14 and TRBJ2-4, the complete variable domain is EAGVTQFPSHSVIEKGQTVTLRCDPISGHDNLYWYRRVMGKEIKFLLHFVKESKQDESGMPNNRFLAERTGGTYSTLKVQPAELEDSGVYFCASSQLDSPAKNIQYFGAGTRLSVL.

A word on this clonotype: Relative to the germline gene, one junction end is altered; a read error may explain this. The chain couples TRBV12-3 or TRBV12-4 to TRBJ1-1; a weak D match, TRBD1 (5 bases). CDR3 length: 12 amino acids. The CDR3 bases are TGTGCCAGCAGAGCAGGGCTGACTGAAGCTTTGTTT. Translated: CASRAGLTEALF.

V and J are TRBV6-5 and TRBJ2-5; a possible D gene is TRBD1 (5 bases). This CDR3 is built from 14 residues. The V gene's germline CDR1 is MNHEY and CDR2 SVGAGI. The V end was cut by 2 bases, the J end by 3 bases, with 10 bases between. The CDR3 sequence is CASSYGAEKETQYF. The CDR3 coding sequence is TGTGCCAGCAGTTACGGGGCAGAGAAAGAGACCCAGTACTTC.

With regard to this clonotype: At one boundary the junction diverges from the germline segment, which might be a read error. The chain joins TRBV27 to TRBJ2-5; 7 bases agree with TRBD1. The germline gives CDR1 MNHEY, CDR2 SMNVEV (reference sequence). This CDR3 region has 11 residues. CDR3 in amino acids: CASSLWDSPPF. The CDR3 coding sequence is TGTGCCAGCAGTTTATGGGACAGCCCGCCATTC.

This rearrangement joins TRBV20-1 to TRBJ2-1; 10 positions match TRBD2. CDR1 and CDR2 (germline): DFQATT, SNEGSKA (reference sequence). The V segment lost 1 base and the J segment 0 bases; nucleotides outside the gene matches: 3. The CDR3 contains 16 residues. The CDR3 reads CSARVASGSSYNEQFF. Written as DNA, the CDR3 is TGCAGTGCTAGAGTTGCTAGCGGGAGCTCCTACAATGAGCAGTTCTTC.

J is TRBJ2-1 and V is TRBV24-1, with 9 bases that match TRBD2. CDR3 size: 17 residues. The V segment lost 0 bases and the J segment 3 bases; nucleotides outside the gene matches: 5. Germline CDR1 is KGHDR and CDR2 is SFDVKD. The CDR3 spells CATSDLTPSGDYNEQFF. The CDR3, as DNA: TGTGCCACCAGTGATTTGACCCCTAGCGGGGACTACAATGAGCAGTTCTTC.

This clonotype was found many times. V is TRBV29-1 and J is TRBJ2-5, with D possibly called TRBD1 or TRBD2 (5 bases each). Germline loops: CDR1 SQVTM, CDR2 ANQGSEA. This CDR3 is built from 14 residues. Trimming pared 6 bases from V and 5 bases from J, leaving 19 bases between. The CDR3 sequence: CSVLRDPLRETQYF. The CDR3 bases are TGCAGCGTCCTTAGGGACCCCCTACGGGAGACCCAGTACTTC.

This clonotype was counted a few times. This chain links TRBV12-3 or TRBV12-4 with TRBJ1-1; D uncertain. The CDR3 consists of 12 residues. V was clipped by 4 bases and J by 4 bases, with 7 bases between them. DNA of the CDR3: TGTGCCAGCAGTTCCCGTTTCACTGAAGCTTTCTTT. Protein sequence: CASSSRFTEAFF.

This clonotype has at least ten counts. The DNA for the CDR3 is TGTGCCTGGAACAGGGGCTATGGCTACACCTTC. This codes for CAWNRGYGYTF. This chain links TRBV30 with TRBJ1-2; 7 nucleotides agree with TRBD1. Unmatched junction bases numbered 0, after V lost 4 bases and J lost 4 bases. The germline V gene encodes CDR1 GTSNPN and CDR2 SVGIG (reference sequence). This CDR3 has 11 amino acids. Looking up the rest from reference TRBV30 and TRBJ1-2 gives the full variable domain: SQTIHQWPATLVQPVGSPLSLECTVEGTSNPNLYWYRQAAGRGLQLLFYSVGIGQISSEVPQNLSASRPQDRQFILSSKKLLLSDSGFYLCAWNRGYGYTFGSGTRLTVV.